The 14 T cell receptor beta chains below were found in one sample sequenced in a study of cytomegalovirus exposure and HLA in healthy donors. Clones were sequenced by immunoSEQ multiplex PCR, and TCRdb holds only the in-frame ones, with some missing. The sample has roughly 130,000 clones, around 90% seen once; the top ten hold about 6.4%. The sample taken for sequencing was PBMCs. These TCRs come from a woman in her twenties or thirties in good health and CMV-seropositive.

The chain couples TRBV2 to TRBJ1-2; the D is unclear. CDR3 size: 16 residues. Germline CDR1 and CDR2: SNHLY and FYNNEI. Trimming stripped 2 bases from V and 2 bases from J, with 15 bases between. The CDR3 protein is CASSEISDTGNYGYTF. The CDR3 DNA reads TGTGCCAGCAGTGAAATTAGCGACACCGGAAACTATGGCTACACCTTC.

V gene TRBV11-1 combines with J gene TRBJ2-2, with a weak D call TRBD1 (6 bases). Looked up from germline, CDR1 is SGHAT and CDR2 is FQDESV (reference sequence). The CDR3 spans 15 residues. Trimming took 5 bases from V and 1 from J, leaving 11 bases between them. The CDR3 loop is CASSLGAGNTGELFF. As DNA, the CDR3 is TGTGCCAGCAGCCTGGGGGCGGGGAACACCGGGGAGCTGTTTTTT.

Only a few counts were recorded for this clone. The chain recombines TRBV2 with TRBJ2-5; tentative D call: TRBD1 (6 bases). Germline CDR1 and CDR2: SNHLY and FYNNEI. The ends were cut back, 4 bases at V and 1 base at J, with 10 bases in the middle. The CDR3 is made up of 14 amino acids. The CDR3 sequence is CASSVQGPQETQYF. The CDR3 DNA follows: TGTGCCAGCAGTGTGCAGGGGCCCCAAGAGACCCAGTACTTC.

The rearrangement uses TRBV10-3 and TRBJ2-2, with a possible D match to TRBD2 (6 bases). Trimming removed 1 base from V and 5 bases from J, with 8 bases in between. Looked up from germline, CDR1 is ENHRY and CDR2 is SYGVKD. The CDR3 loop spans 14 amino acids. The CDR3 DNA follows: TGTGCCATCAGTGAGTTGGGGGGTACCGGGGAGCTGTTTTTT. Its protein is CAISELGGTGELFF.

This chain connects TRBV5-6 to TRBJ2-3, with 12 bases matching TRBD2. CDR1 SGHDT and CDR2 YYEEEE come from the germline V gene. CDR3 length: 16 residues. J gave up 2 bases and V 5 bases, and 6 bases lay outside the gene matches. The CDR3 DNA follows: TGTGCCAGCAGGAAACTAGCGGGGGGTAACACAGATACGCAGTATTTT. Amino acids: CASRKLAGGNTDTQYF.

The gene calls are TRBV7-9 and TRBJ1-1; TRBD1 is a possible D gene (5 bases). The germline V gene has CDR1 SEHNR and CDR2 FQNEAQ (reference sequence). The CDR3 runs to 13 residues. The V and J ends lost 1 base and 9 bases respectively, with 12 bases between them. This CDR3 is CASSLEAGGKAFF. The CDR3 bases are TGTGCCAGCAGCTTAGAAGCGGGGGGAAAAGCTTTCTTT.

The V and J genes are TRBV28 and TRBJ1-5, with D hard to call. The CDR3 has 14 residues. CDR1 and CDR2 (germline): MDHEN, SYDVKM. V lost 3 bases to trimming and J lost 2 bases, with 8 bases between them. CDR3 DNA sequence: TGTGCCAGCAGTTTCCACAGAGGCAATCAGCCCCAGCATTTT. Its protein is CASSFHRGNQPQHF.

This rearrangement joins TRBV15 to TRBJ2-7; no definite D call. The V and J ends lost 5 bases and 5 bases respectively, with 13 bases between them. Germline CDR1 is LNHNV and CDR2 is YYDKDF (reference sequence). The CDR3 is made up of 13 amino acids. Here the CDR3 reads CATSPGLSDEQYF. In nucleotides, the CDR3 is TGTGCCACCAGCCCGGGTCTTTCGGACGAGCAGTACTTC.

The rearrangement joins TRBV5-6 to TRBJ2-3; D ambiguous. The V gene lost 5 bases and the J gene lost 0 bases, with 7 bases spanning the gap. CDR3 length: 13 amino acids. Per the germline V gene, CDR1 is SGHDT and CDR2 is YYEEEE. The CDR3: CASRRLSTDTQYF. CDR3 DNA sequence: TGTGCCAGCAGGAGACTCAGCACAGATACGCAGTATTTT.

The chain employs TRBV5-1 and TRBJ2-3; TRBD2 matches 7 bases. Germline V gene lookup returns CDR1 SGHRS and CDR2 YFSETQ. The CDR3 totals 16 residues. Unmatched junction bases numbered 11, after V lost 4 bases and J lost 3 bases. The CDR3 reads CASSPLTSFSTDTQYF. The CDR3 bases are TGCGCCAGCAGCCCCCTGACTAGCTTCTCGACAGATACGCAGTATTTT.

The chain recombines TRBV29-1 with TRBJ2-7, with D possibly being TRBD2 (6 bases). The CDR3 has 15 residues. Trimming took off 3 bases at V and 2 bases at J, with 17 bases between the two ends. Germline V CDR1 and CDR2: SQVTM, ANQGSEA. As DNA, the CDR3 is TGCAGCGTTGAGAGGGCGGGAACGGGGCCCTACGAGCAGTACTTC. It specifies CSVERAGTGPYEQYF.

The rearrangement joins TRBV7-8 to TRBJ2-1; 8 bases are a match to TRBD1. This CDR3 has 16 residues. In germline, CDR1 is SGHVS, CDR2 FQNEAQ. J was trimmed by 4 bases and V by 1 base; bases with no gene match: 6. CDR3 sequence reads: CASSLEGQATYNEQFF. CDR3 in DNA: TGTGCCAGCAGCTTAGAGGGACAGGCCACTTACAATGAGCAGTTCTTC.

This chain joins TRBV11-2 and TRBJ2-7; 9 positions agree with TRBD1. CDR1 SGHAT and CDR2 FQNNGV come from the germline V gene. This CDR3 has 16 amino acids. J lost 1 base, V lost 3 bases, and 7 bases had no gene match. The CDR3 protein is CASSFSGTGKSYEQYF. DNA for the CDR3: TGTGCCAGCAGCTTTTCCGGGACAGGGAAATCCTACGAGCAGTACTTC.

The J gene is TRBJ2-3, the V gene TRBV4-1; D gene unclear. V lost 0 bases to trimming and J lost 6 bases, with 10 bases between them. This CDR3 contains 14 residues. Germline V gene lookup returns CDR1 MGHRA and CDR2 YSYEKL. The CDR3 DNA reads TGCGCCAGCAGCCAAGATCACTCCGTTGATACGCAGTATTTT. It specifies CASSQDHSVDTQYF.